A single sample gave rise to the 29 T cell receptor beta chains below, sequenced in a study of blood T cell repertoires in COVID-19. Data came from immunoSEQ multiplex PCR; TCRdb stores just in-frame clones and leaves some out. This table has around 130,000 clones, 70% to 85% appearing once. The sequenced material came from peripheral blood. The receptors shown here come from a woman aged 50 to 60 with acute or convalescent COVID-19.

J is TRBJ2-1 and V is TRBV9; 13 bases align to TRBD2. Germline V CDR1 and CDR2: SGDLS, YYNGEE. This CDR3 has 17 residues. V was pared by 4 bases and J by 4 bases, with 8 bases of the junction left unmatched. In DNA, the CDR3 is TGTGCCAGCAGCCCCCGGACTAGCGGGGGTTATTACAATGAGCAGTTCTTC. Translating gives CASSPRTSGGYYNEQFF. Drawing the rest from reference TRBV9 and TRBJ2-1, the complete variable domain is DSGVTQTPKHLITATGQRVTLRCSPRSGDLSVYWYQQSLDQGLQFLIQYYNGEERAKGNILERFSAQQFPDLHSELNLSSLELGDSALYFCASSPRTSGGYYNEQFFGPGTRLTVL.

This rearrangement joins TRBV29-1 to TRBJ1-4; a possible D gene is TRBD1 (6 bases). Germline V lookup: CDR1 SQVTM, CDR2 ANQGSEA. CDR3 size: 13 residues. V lost 1 base to trimming and J lost 6 bases, with 9 bases between them. The CDR3 sequence is CSVEGGLDEKLFF. In DNA, the CDR3 is TGCAGCGTTGAAGGGGGGCTGGATGAAAAACTGTTTTTT. Using reference TRBV29-1 and TRBJ1-4 for the parts outside the CDR3, the full variable domain is SAVISQKPSRDICQRGTSLTIQCQVDSQVTMMFWYRQQPGQSLTLIATANQGSEATYESGFVIDKFPISRPNLTFSTLTVSNMSPEDSSIYLCSVEGGLDEKLFFGSGTQLSVL.

This sequence joins TRBV29-1 and TRBJ1-2, with D possibly being TRBD1 (5 bases). V was shortened by 6 bases and J by 3 bases, with 11 bases between the two germline ends. Germline-derived CDR1 and CDR2 are SQVTM and ANQGSEA. This CDR3 region has 12 residues. This CDR3 is CSVRGVDYGYTF. CDR3 bases: TGCAGCGTGCGGGGGGTAGACTATGGCTACACCTTC.

The rearrangement links TRBV4-1 to TRBJ1-3; D gene unclear. V was pared by 1 base and J by 5 bases, with 18 bases between. The CDR3 runs 17 residues. In germline, CDR1 is MGHRA, CDR2 YSYEKL. DNA of the CDR3: TGCGCCAGCAGCCAAGGGTTTTTGGAGGTCTCAAGAAACACCATATATTTT. As protein: CASSQGFLEVSRNTIYF.

The gene calls are TRBV6-6 and TRBJ1-6, with 8 bases lining up with TRBD1. The CDR3 is made up of 18 amino acids. The germline V gene encodes CDR1 MNHNY and CDR2 SVGAGI (reference sequence). J gave up 0 bases and V 6 bases, and 10 bases lay outside the gene matches. CDR3 DNA: TGTGCCAGCAGCCGAACCAACAGGGGGTCCTCCTATAATTCACCCCTCCACTTT. Amino acids: CASSRTNRGSSYNSPLHF.

Details on this clone: The junction departs from the called germline gene at one end, perhaps through a read error. This rearrangement joins TRBV19 to TRBJ1-2; 10 bases are a match to TRBD1. The germline CDR1 and CDR2 sequences are LNHDA and SQIVND (reference sequence). The CDR3 is 17 residues long. CDR3 sequence (DNA): TGTGCCAGTAGACCGCTTGGGGACAGGGGTAAGGGCTATCGCTACACCTTC. Its translation is CASRPLGDRGKGYRYTF.

The chain uses TRBV6-6 and TRBJ1-2; 7 bases are a match to TRBD1. Germline V CDR1 and CDR2: MNHNY, SVGAGI (reference sequence). With V trimmed by 4 bases and J by 3 bases, 8 bases remained unmatched. This CDR3 spans 15 amino acids. This CDR3 is CASSSGTANDYGYTF. CDR3 in DNA: TGTGCCAGCAGTTCCGGGACAGCGAACGACTATGGCTACACCTTC.

This clone was detected a few times. This rearrangement joins TRBV7-8 to TRBJ1-1, with D maybe TRBD1 (6 bases). This CDR3 is 13 amino acids long. Germline V gene sequence: CDR1 SGHVS, CDR2 FQNEAQ. V lost 6 bases to trimming and J lost 1 base, with 9 bases between them. DNA for the CDR3: TGTGCCAGCAGGGTAGGGGGGAACACTGAAGCTTTCTTT. Protein sequence: CASRVGGNTEAFF.

The chain uses TRBV5-1 and TRBJ2-7; 8 bases are shared with TRBD1. Germline V lookup: CDR1 SGHRS, CDR2 YFSETQ. V shed 5 bases and J 0 bases; nucleotides not matched to a gene: 4. CDR3 size: 14 residues. As DNA, the CDR3 is TGCGCCAGCAGTACAGGGGGTAGCTCCTACGAGCAGTACTTC. Its protein product is CASSTGGSSYEQYF.

The CDR3 nucleotides are TGTGCCAGCAGATGGACAGGTGATTTGATGTACACCTTC. It translates to CASRWTGDLMYTF. This chain connects TRBV6-5 to TRBJ1-2, with TRBD1 identical over 7 bases. The CDR3 length is 13 residues. V shed 6 bases, J shed 11 bases, and the junction held 12 bases outside the gene matches. Looked up from germline, CDR1 is MNHEY and CDR2 is SVGAGI.

The chain has TRBV11-2 and TRBJ1-3; D possibly corresponds to TRBD1 (5 bases). Germline V CDR1 and CDR2: SGHAT, FQNNGV. The CDR3 is 13 residues long. V lost 1 base to trimming and J lost 6 bases, with 7 bases between them. CDR3 in DNA: TGTGCCAGCAGCTTAGGGGGCTTAAACACCATATATTTT. Translating gives CASSLGGLNTIYF.

This clone showed up just a few times. The CDR3 DNA reads as TGTGCCAGCAGTTCGCAGGTGGTTTCACCCCTCCACTTT. As protein: CASSSQVVSPLHF. The genes are TRBV6-2 or TRBV6-3 and TRBJ1-6; no clear D gene. CDR3 length: 13 amino acids. Germline V CDR1 and CDR2: MNHEY, SVGEGT. Trimming took 4 bases from V and 9 from J, leaving 10 bases between them.

The rearrangement uses TRBV11-2 and TRBJ1-2; D possibly corresponds to TRBD1 (5 bases). With 1 base removed from V and 0 bases from J, the gap between germline ends came to 15 bases. The germline CDR1 and CDR2 sequences are SGHAT and FQNNGV. The CDR3 runs 17 residues. DNA of the CDR3: TGTGCCAGCAGCTTAGTAAAGGGAAGACAGTCTAACTATGGCTACACCTTC. It yields the protein CASSLVKGRQSNYGYTF.

The genes are TRBV2 and TRBJ1-2; 7 bases fit TRBD1. The CDR3 loop spans 14 amino acids. J gave up 8 bases and V 4 bases, and 10 bases lay outside the gene matches. CDR1 is SNHLY, CDR2 FYNNEI, per germline. The CDR3 DNA sequence: TGTGCCAGCAGTGCTCTTCTCGACAGGGACGGCTACACCTTC. It is translated as CASSALLDRDGYTF.

The V gene is TRBV4-1, the J gene TRBJ2-3; weak D call: TRBD2 (5 bases). V lost 0 bases to trimming and J lost 3 bases, with 10 bases between them. This CDR3 is built from 15 residues. In germline, CDR1 is MGHRA, CDR2 YSYEKL. CDR3 in DNA: TGCGCCAGCAGCCAAGACGGGGTCGAAACAGATACGCAGTATTTT. It specifies CASSQDGVETDTQYF.

The chain links TRBV2 to TRBJ1-6; D is unresolved. Trimming took off 5 bases at V and 9 bases at J, with 17 bases between the two ends. Germline V gene sequence: CDR1 SNHLY, CDR2 FYNNEI. The CDR3 is 15 residues long. The CDR3 spells CASSLDMGVGSPLHF. The CDR3 DNA is TGTGCCAGCAGTCTCGACATGGGCGTTGGTTCACCCCTCCACTTT.

This chain connects TRBV5-1 to TRBJ1-2; 7 bases fit TRBD1. This CDR3 contains 15 residues. Germline loops: CDR1 SGHRS, CDR2 YFSETQ. The V segment lost 0 bases and the J segment 3 bases; nucleotides outside the gene matches: 5. CDR3 in DNA: TGCGCCAGCAGCTTGGTGGCAGGGGGAGACTATGGCTACACCTTC. Its protein product is CASSLVAGGDYGYTF. Full variable domain (remainder filled in from reference TRBV5-1 and TRBJ1-2): KAGVTQTPRYLIKTRGQQVTLSCSPISGHRSVSWYQQTPGQGLQFLFEYFSETQRNKGNFPGRFSGRQFSNSRSEMNVSTLELGDSALYLCASSLVAGGDYGYTFGSGTRLTVV.

J is TRBJ1-5 and V is TRBV18, with 8 bases that match TRBD1. The CDR3 extends over 15 amino acids. Per germline, CDR1 KGHSH and CDR2 LQKENI. Germline trimming cut 6 bases from V and 3 bases from J; bases unmatched to any gene: 7. CDR3: CASSLDRDFNQPQHF. The CDR3 DNA reads as TGTGCCAGCTCGCTGGACAGGGACTTCAATCAGCCCCAGCATTTT.

The rearrangement joins TRBV6-5 to TRBJ2-7, with TRBD2 identical over 8 bases. The CDR3 extends over 13 amino acids. From germline, CDR1 is MNHEY and CDR2 SVGAGI. Unmatched junction bases numbered 5, after V lost 7 bases and J lost 3 bases. The CDR3: CASKGAGDYEQYF. The CDR3 DNA follows: TGTGCCAGCAAAGGAGCGGGAGACTACGAGCAGTACTTC.

CDR3 sequence reads: CASRLRDRDRAFF. Written as DNA, the CDR3 is TGTGCCAGTAGACTCCGGGACAGGGATCGAGCTTTCTTT. V gene TRBV19 combines with J gene TRBJ1-1; TRBD1 matches at 9 bases. Germline V gene data show CDR1 as LNHDA and CDR2 as SQIVND (reference sequence). V dropped 6 bases and J dropped 10; count of bases not matched to a gene: 9. The CDR3 is made up of 13 amino acids.

CDR3 in amino acids: CASSQEWGSGRLSTDTQYF. The CDR3 nucleotides read TGTGCCAGCAGCCAAGAGTGGGGTAGCGGGAGACTAAGCACAGATACGCAGTATTTT. The chain recombines TRBV3-1 (or the pseudogene TRBV3-2) with TRBJ2-3; TRBD2 matches 9 bases. The V segment lost 0 bases and the J segment 0 bases; nucleotides outside the gene matches: 10. Germline V gene sequence: CDR1 LGHDT, CDR2 YNNKEL (reference sequence). This CDR3 has 19 amino acids.

The chain joins TRBV15 to TRBJ2-5; 7 bases agree with TRBD1. Losses at the gene ends were 7 bases for V and 1 base for J; bases not matched to a gene: 3. This CDR3 has 13 residues. The V gene's germline CDR1 is LNHNV and CDR2 YYDKDF (reference sequence). This CDR3 is CATTGQPQETQYF. CDR3 nucleotide sequence: TGTGCCACCACGGGACAGCCCCAAGAGACCCAGTACTTC.

The chain carries TRBV3-1 (or the pseudogene TRBV3-2) and TRBJ2-5, with D hard to call. Looked up from germline, CDR1 is LGHDT and CDR2 is YNNKEL (reference sequence). V was trimmed by 0 bases and J by 0 bases, leaving 8 bases between them. This CDR3 spans 15 amino acids. The CDR3 here is CASSQDLLYQETQYF. CDR3 bases: TGTGCCAGCAGCCAAGATTTACTATACCAAGAGACCCAGTACTTC.

The chain recombines TRBV19 with TRBJ1-1, with TRBD1 matching 7 bases. V lost 5 bases, J lost 4 bases, and 10 bases stayed unmatched. Germline V CDR1 and CDR2: LNHDA, SQIVND (reference sequence). The CDR3 extends over 15 amino acids. The CDR3 region has the DNA TGTGCCAGTAGTCCAGAGACAGGGAGGAGCACTGAAGCTTTCTTT. It is translated as CASSPETGRSTEAFF.

The chain recombines TRBV5-1 with TRBJ2-7; possible D gene TRBD1, 5 bases. CDR1 and CDR2 from the germline V gene are SGHRS and YFSETQ. Trimming took 2 bases from V and 6 from J, leaving 12 bases between them. The CDR3 loop spans 13 amino acids. CDR3: CASSLSPQGEQYF. CDR3 sequence (DNA): TGCGCCAGCAGCTTATCCCCCCAGGGCGAGCAGTACTTC.

The rearrangement joins TRBV5-4 to TRBJ2-7; TRBD1 aligns across 7 bases. CDR1 is SGHNT and CDR2 is YYREEE in the germline V gene (reference sequence). The CDR3 extends over 14 amino acids. The junction had 7 bases not matched to a gene; V was cut back by 0 bases and J by 7 bases. This chain's CDR3 is CASSLVGQLTEQYF. The CDR3 bases are TGTGCCAGCAGCTTGGTGGGACAGCTTACAGAGCAGTACTTC.

The J gene is TRBJ1-2, the V gene TRBV18; 7 positions match TRBD1. V shed 0 bases and J 3 bases; nucleotides not matched to a gene: 4. Looked up from germline, CDR1 is KGHSH and CDR2 is LQKENI. The CDR3 sequence is 15 residues long. The CDR3 loop is CASSPPKTGDYGYTF. In DNA form, the CDR3 reads TGTGCCAGCTCACCACCGAAAACAGGGGACTATGGCTACACCTTC.

V usage is TRBV6-5 and J usage is TRBJ2-7, with D possibly TRBD2 on 5 matching bases. The CDR3 runs to 13 residues. Per germline, CDR1 MNHEY and CDR2 SVGAGI. V was clipped by 7 bases and J by 3 bases, with 13 bases between them. The CDR3 sequence is CASNRLRDYEQYF. The DNA of the CDR3 is TGTGCCAGCAACCGACTCCGGGACTACGAGCAGTACTTC.

The rearrangement links TRBV19 to TRBJ1-1; TRBD1 agrees at 9 bases. The CDR3 loop spans 15 amino acids. Germline CDR1 reads LNHDA; CDR2 reads SQIVND (reference sequence). The V and J ends lost 9 bases and 3 bases, in that order; junction bases with no gene match: 11. The CDR3 spells CASRTGGTGHTEAFF. CDR3 DNA sequence: TGTGCCAGCCGTACTGGGGGGACAGGGCACACTGAAGCTTTCTTT.